This TCR beta chain was sequenced in a study of cytomegalovirus exposure and HLA in healthy donors. Study-wide results and caveats: What a later analysis reportedly showed was that an Asian-associated ancestry cluster had fewer N-insertions than the approximately 700-donor mean. In presence/absence analyses, roughly uniform sequencing depth across donors was assumed.

PCR used 60 Vbeta primers and 13 Jbeta primers. Libraries were prepared by immunoSEQ multiplex PCR; TCRdb keeps only in-frame clonotypes and omits some of them. The table records roughly 200,000 clones, more than 65% of them present only once. In nominal health when sampled, donors likely had unrecorded immune exposures nonetheless. To note about this clone: Its target is unknown. This specimen includes other DNA sequences encoding the same CDR3.

The origin of this receptor is a man aged 35-49 years in good health and CMV-seropositive. Sequenced input: PBMCs.

CDR3 DNA sequence: TGTGCCAGCAGCTTAACCAGACTAGCGGCCCAGGAGACCCAGTACTTC. Residues: CASSLTRLAAQETQYF. The J gene is TRBJ2-5, the V gene TRBV7-8, with TRBD2 matching 9 bases. With 2 bases clipped from V and 5 bases from J, the junction kept 9 bases outside the gene matches. The length of the CDR3 is 16 residues. Germline V gene sequence: CDR1 SGHVS, CDR2 FQNEAQ.